This entry lists 3 T cell receptor beta chains sequenced from one sample in a study of blood T cell repertoires in COVID-19. Repertoires were generated with immunoSEQ multiplex PCR, while TCRdb's copy carries only in-frame clones and drops some. The table lists 300,000 to 350,000 clones, 87% of them singletons. The sequencing input was peripheral blood. The receptors were gathered from a man aged 30 to 39 with COVID-19, enrolled during active disease.

The V and J genes are TRBV7-3 and TRBJ1-2; possible D gene TRBD1, 5 bases. The germline V gene encodes CDR1 SGHTA and CDR2 FQGTGA. The CDR3 sequence is 15 residues long. The V end lost 4 bases, the J end lost 5 bases, and 17 bases lay between the germline ends. For the CDR3, the DNA is TGTGCCAGCAGCTCCACTCCGGGACTCCTTTATGGCTACACCTTC. Protein: CASSSTPGLLYGYTF.

V gene TRBV7-8 combines with J gene TRBJ2-7; possibly TRBD2 for D (6 bases). Germline V lookup: CDR1 SGHVS, CDR2 FQNEAQ. This CDR3 has 15 amino acids. Deletions cut 2 bases from V and 3 bases from J, with 14 bases between. The CDR3 here is CASSLIAANDYEQYF. CDR3 nucleotide sequence: TGTGCCAGCAGCTTAATAGCGGCCAATGACTACGAGCAGTACTTC.

Regarding this clone: The same CDR3 is also encoded by other DNA sequences in this sample. The CDR3 protein is CASSSGQGYEQYF. In DNA form, the CDR3 reads TGTGCCAGCAGCTCGGGACAGGGCTACGAGCAGTACTTC. The chain links TRBV28 to TRBJ2-7; 9 positions match TRBD1. CDR1 is MDHEN, CDR2 SYDVKM, per germline. The CDR3 runs 13 residues. V was pared by 6 bases and J by 3 bases, with 3 bases of the junction left unmatched.